The clone carrying this T cell receptor (beta chain) came up once. Its antigen is not known. The donors gave bone marrow, and they were healthy. Despite likely unrecorded immune exposures, the donors were nominally healthy at the time of sampling. This entry is derived from a study of cytomegalovirus exposure and HLA in healthy donors. Use of 60 Vbeta and 13 Jbeta primers characterized the PCR. Profiling relied on immunoSEQ multiplex PCR, and the TCRdb table lists in-frame clones only, not all of them. The sample consists of roughly 250,000 clones, under 80% of them appearing once. V trimming: 0 bases; J trimming: 5 bases; junction bases outside the gene matches: 5. The CDR3 loop spans 15 amino acids. Germline CDR1 is LNHDA and CDR2 is SQIVND (reference sequence). Study-wide findings and caveats: Cytomegalovirus association was assigned to over 150 TCR beta chains. Most of the CMV-associated TCR beta chains (in a later analysis) appeared to be HLA-restricted.

This TCR was sampled from a female donor in good health and CMV-seronegative. Material: PBMCs. The rearrangement joins TRBV19 to TRBJ2-5, with 8 bases lining up with TRBD1. The CDR3 DNA reads as TGTGCCAGTAGTATAGAGGGCAGGGGGCCGGAGACCCAGTACTTC. It is translated as CASSIEGRGPETQYF.